The 25 T cell receptor beta chains below all came from one sample that was sequenced in a study of blood T cell repertoires in COVID-19. TCRdb's copy holds only in-frame clones and misses some; the assay was immunoSEQ multiplex PCR. The sample shows roughly 80,000 clones, roughly 89% of them seen only once. Source material: peripheral blood. These receptors were taken from a man aged 50 to 59 with acute or convalescent COVID-19.

This chain links TRBV12-3 or TRBV12-4 with TRBJ2-1, with 9 bases fitting TRBD1. The CDR3 covers 13 residues. V dropped 7 bases and J dropped 6; count of bases not matched to a gene: 4. The CDR3 DNA sequence: TGTGCCAGCAACCAACAGGGGGCCAATGAGCAGTTCTTC. It is translated as CASNQQGANEQFF.

The gene calls are TRBV11-2 and TRBJ2-1; 9 nucleotides line up with TRBD2. Germline V gene lookup returns CDR1 SGHAT and CDR2 FQNNGV. Trimming at V came to 3 bases and at J to 7 bases, leaving 10 bases not matched to a gene. This CDR3 contains 16 residues. DNA of the CDR3: TGTGCCAGCAGCTTTCTTTTAGCGGGAGTCGAGAATGAGCAGTTCTTC. It specifies CASSFLLAGVENEQFF. Based on the CDR3 plus reference TRBV11-2 and TRBJ2-1, the full variable domain is EAGVAQSPRYKIIEKRQSVAFWCNPISGHATLYWYQQILGQGPKLLIQFQNNGVVDDSQLPKDRFSAERLKGVDSTLKIQPAKLEDSAVYLCASSFLLAGVENEQFFGPGTRLTVL.

The chain combines TRBV6-5 with TRBJ2-7; 9 bases fit TRBD2. CDR3 size: 15 residues. From germline, CDR1 is MNHEY and CDR2 SVGAGI. V shed 7 bases, J shed 6 bases, and the junction held 13 bases outside the gene matches. The CDR3 DNA reads as TGTGCCAGCAAGCTAGCGGGGTCAGGAGGTGGCGAGCAGTACTTC. Residues: CASKLAGSGGGEQYF.

The rearrangement joins TRBV3-1 (or the pseudogene TRBV3-2) to TRBJ1-2; D perhaps matches TRBD1 (5 bases). Germline V gene lookup returns CDR1 LGHDT and CDR2 YNNKEL (reference sequence). Trimming took 0 bases from V and 1 from J, leaving 12 bases between them. The CDR3 sequence is 16 residues long. The CDR3 DNA reads as TGTGCCAGCAGCCAAGACCCGACAGCAGATAACTATGGCTACACCTTC. Translation: CASSQDPTADNYGYTF.

The chain couples TRBV19 to TRBJ1-2; weak D call: TRBD1 (6 bases). This CDR3 is 12 amino acids long. Trimming took off 5 bases at V and 8 bases at J, with 12 bases between the two ends. Per the germline V gene, CDR1 is LNHDA and CDR2 is SQIVND (reference sequence). The CDR3 protein is CASSLQGWGYTF. The CDR3 DNA follows: TGTGCCAGTAGTTTACAGGGTTGGGGCTACACCTTC.

The rearrangement joins TRBV29-1 to TRBJ1-2, with D unclear. CDR1 is SQVTM and CDR2 is ANQGSEA in the germline V gene. The V and J ends lost 5 bases and 5 bases respectively, with 9 bases between them. The CDR3 covers 11 residues. CDR3 sequence (DNA): TGCAGCGTTATAGTCGAATATGGCTACACCTTC. It encodes CSVIVEYGYTF.

The J gene is TRBJ2-5, the V gene TRBV2, with D unresolved. The CDR3 covers 14 residues. The V end was cut by 7 bases, the J end by 3 bases, with 15 bases between. Germline V gene data show CDR1 as SNHLY and CDR2 as FYNNEI. CDR3: CASNLDLRKETQYF. In nucleotides, the CDR3 is TGTGCCAGCAACCTCGATTTGCGGAAAGAGACCCAGTACTTC.

The rearrangement joins TRBV7-2 to TRBJ2-7; the D gene is possibly TRBD1 (6 bases). Trimming left V 2 bases short and J 1 base short, with 12 bases between. The CDR3 runs 15 residues. CDR1 SGHTA and CDR2 FQGNSA come from the germline V gene. The CDR3 sequence is CASSLTGFGSYEQYF. DNA of the CDR3: TGTGCCAGCAGCTTAACAGGGTTTGGGTCCTACGAGCAGTACTTC.

The chain joins TRBV10-1 to TRBJ2-2; D perhaps matches TRBD2 (7 bases). V was cut by 2 bases and J by 5 bases, with 24 bases left in between. The CDR3 totals 19 residues. Germline CDR1 WNHNN, CDR2 SYGVQD (reference sequence). CDR3 nucleotides: TGCGCCAGCAGTGAGGGCCCAAGGAGTGGGGGGGGCCTGACCGGGGAGCTGTTTTTT. Translation gives CASSEGPRSGGGLTGELFF.

The rearrangement uses TRBV5-1 and TRBJ2-7; TRBD1 is a possible D gene (6 bases). The CDR3 has 14 amino acids. CDR1 is SGHRS and CDR2 is YFSETQ in the germline V gene. V lost 0 bases, J lost 1 base, and 8 bases lay in between. As DNA, the CDR3 is TGCGCCAGCAGCTTGGGACAGGTGTCCTACGAGCAGTACTTC. It codes for CASSLGQVSYEQYF.

V usage is TRBV6-5 and J usage is TRBJ1-2; D is possibly TRBD1 (5 bases). V lost 0 bases and J 5 bases, leaving 13 bases between the germline ends. The CDR3 contains 15 residues. Germline V gene sequence: CDR1 MNHEY, CDR2 SVGAGI. The CDR3 spells CASSYSGGAPYGYTF. As DNA, the CDR3 is TGTGCCAGCAGTTACTCTGGAGGGGCCCCGTATGGCTACACCTTC.

The chain employs TRBV7-9 and TRBJ2-4; D gene ambiguous. V was pared by 5 bases and J by 3 bases, with 14 bases between. The CDR3 totals 15 residues. Looked up from germline, CDR1 is SEHNR and CDR2 is FQNEAQ (reference sequence). This CDR3 reads CASSPRSGLKNIQYF. The CDR3 DNA sequence: TGTGCCAGCAGCCCCCGGTCAGGCCTCAAAAACATTCAGTACTTC.

The V call is TRBV3-1 (or the pseudogene TRBV3-2), the J call TRBJ1-1, with TRBD1 matching 7 bases. Trimming removed 4 bases from V and 2 bases from J; junction bases left unmatched: 4. CDR3 length: 14 amino acids. Germline V gene data show CDR1 as LGHDT and CDR2 as YNNKEL (reference sequence). CDR3 DNA sequence: TGTGCCAGCAGCCTCGGGACAGTTAACACTGAAGCTTTCTTT. Residues: CASSLGTVNTEAFF.

The V gene is TRBV28, the J gene TRBJ1-1; D gene unclear. CDR1 and CDR2 from the germline V gene are MDHEN and SYDVKM. This CDR3 comprises 14 residues. Deletions cut 3 bases from V and 0 bases from J, with 8 bases between. CDR3 coding DNA: TGTGCCAGCAGTTTTCAACTGATGAACACTGAAGCTTTCTTT. Translation: CASSFQLMNTEAFF.

V is TRBV5-5 and J is TRBJ2-5, with TRBD2 matching 8 bases. The CDR3 contains 13 residues. Germline V gene data show CDR1 as SGHKS and CDR2 as YYEKEE (reference sequence). With V trimmed by 4 bases and J by 5 bases, 4 bases remained unmatched. The CDR3 bases are TGTGCCAGCAGCAAGACTAGCGTGGAGACCCAGTACTTC. Its protein product is CASSKTSVETQYF.

The chain has TRBV12-3 or TRBV12-4 and TRBJ2-7; unclear D gene. This CDR3 spans 13 amino acids. V was cut by 3 bases and J by 0 bases, with 6 bases left in between. This CDR3 reads CASSLTSSYEQYF. Here the CDR3 DNA reads TGTGCCAGCAGTTTGACAAGCTCCTACGAGCAGTACTTC.

This rearrangement joins TRBV9 to TRBJ2-1; 8 bases are a match to TRBD2. The junction had 11 bases not matched to a gene; V was cut back by 3 bases and J by 9 bases. This CDR3 region has 15 residues. Germline V gene data show CDR1 as SGDLS and CDR2 as YYNGEE. Written as DNA, the CDR3 is TGTGCCAGCAGCGGTAGAGCGGGGGTATCTCCTGAGCAGTTCTTC. Residues: CASSGRAGVSPEQFF. The variable domain in full, with the rest retrieved from reference TRBV9 and TRBJ2-1, is DSGVTQTPKHLITATGQRVTLRCSPRSGDLSVYWYQQSLDQGLQFLIQYYNGEERAKGNILERFSAQQFPDLHSELNLSSLELGDSALYFCASSGRAGVSPEQFFGPGTRLTVL.

The chain has TRBV7-2 and TRBJ2-7; tentative D call: TRBD1 (5 bases). V was clipped by 2 bases and J by 1 base, with 12 bases between them. This CDR3 contains 15 residues. CDR1 is SGHTA, CDR2 FQGNSA, per germline. The CDR3 sequence is CASSLRGQLSYEQYF. CDR3 DNA: TGTGCCAGCAGCTTACGCGGACAATTGTCCTACGAGCAGTACTTC.

The chain uses TRBV6-6 and TRBJ1-2; D unclear. The germline V gene encodes CDR1 MNHNY and CDR2 SVGAGI (reference sequence). The CDR3 sequence is 14 residues long. Trimming stripped 1 base from V and 0 bases from J, with 6 bases between. In nucleotides, the CDR3 is TGTGCCAGCAGTTACTGGGCAGCTAACTATGGCTACACCTTC. Amino acid sequence: CASSYWAANYGYTF.

The V and J genes are TRBV6-2 or TRBV6-3 and TRBJ2-2, with TRBD1 identical over 8 bases. The J segment lost 5 bases and the V segment lost 4 bases, leaving 6 bases of the junction unmatched. Germline V gives CDR1 MNHEY, CDR2 SVGEGT. CDR3 size: 15 residues. The CDR3 sequence: CASSSTGAGTGELFF. In DNA, the CDR3 is TGTGCCAGCAGTTCGACAGGGGCAGGGACCGGGGAGCTGTTTTTT.

This chain links TRBV5-4 with TRBJ1-1, with 9 positions matching TRBD1. The CDR3 runs 16 residues. Germline CDR1 is SGHNT and CDR2 is YYREEE (reference sequence). Trimming cost V 1 base and J 6 bases; bases outside gene matches: 10. The CDR3 DNA is TGTGCCAGCAGCTTGTCACGGGACAGGGCGGCGGCTGAAGCTTTCTTT. Residues: CASSLSRDRAAAEAFF.

V and J are TRBV29-1 and TRBJ2-3, with D possibly matching TRBD2 (5 bases). The CDR3 is made up of 16 amino acids. CDR1 is SQVTM, CDR2 ANQGSEA, per germline. The V end was cut by 1 base, the J end by 1 base, with 15 bases between. The CDR3 reads CSVEGPEGAGTDTQYF. The CDR3 nucleotides read TGCAGCGTTGAAGGCCCAGAGGGAGCGGGCACAGATACGCAGTATTTT.

This chain uses TRBV5-1 with TRBJ1-2, with 10 nucleotides matching TRBD1. This CDR3 has 14 residues. The V and J ends lost 0 bases and 7 bases, in that order; junction bases with no gene match: 3. Germline V CDR1 and CDR2: SGHRS, YFSETQ. The CDR3 bases are TGCGCCAGCAGCTTGGGACAGGGGGCGTCTGGCTACACCTTC. Encoded protein: CASSLGQGASGYTF.

The rearrangement uses TRBV6-6 and TRBJ2-7, with a weak D call TRBD1 (6 bases). CDR3 length: 14 residues. V gave up 2 bases and J gave up 6 bases, with 14 bases separating them. Germline V gene data show CDR1 as MNHNY and CDR2 as SVGAGI (reference sequence). This CDR3 is CASSYTAGASEQYF. CDR3 DNA sequence: TGTGCCAGCAGTTACACAGCAGGGGCTTCCGAGCAGTACTTC.

This clone was observed a single time. The genes are TRBV15 and TRBJ2-6, with 7 bases that match TRBD1. This CDR3 is 18 amino acids long. CDR1 and CDR2 (germline): LNHNV, YYDKDF (reference sequence). J was trimmed by 0 bases and V by 0 bases; bases with no gene match: 5. CDR3 DNA: TGTGCCACCAGCAGAGATCGGGGACAGTACTCTGGGGCCAACGTCCTGACTTTC. Its protein product is CATSRDRGQYSGANVLTF.